What follows are 2 T cell receptor beta chains derived from one specimen sequenced in a study of blood T cells in healthy people across ages. The authors ran a second PCR of 7 to 11 cycles using a sample-barcoded 5' primer and a J-beta primer mix. TCRdb redid the calling of the 5' RACE reads with MiXCR, one entry per CDR3 protein. The sample records approximately 2,000,000 distinct CDR3 sequences, roughly two fifths being singletons. Sample: blood. The receptors were gathered from a human donor in good health.

This chain connects TRBV7-9 to TRBJ2-1; tentatively, D is TRBD1 (5 bases). Trimming cost V 5 bases and J 6 bases, with 23 bases left between them. The CDR3 runs 17 residues. Germline assignment: CDR1 SEHNR and CDR2 FQNEAQ (reference sequence). The CDR3 nucleotides are TGTGCCAGCAGCGATTCCGGACGCTTTAAAGGGGTCAATGAGCAGTTCTTC. It codes for CASSDSGRFKGVNEQFF.

The chain recombines TRBV4-3 with TRBJ1-1; D not resolved. The length of the CDR3 is 17 residues. Germline V gene data show CDR1 as LGHNA and CDR2 as YSLEER. V was clipped by 0 bases and J by 1 base, with 15 bases between them. The CDR3, as DNA: TGCGCCAGCAGCCAAGATCTCCCGGCAGCCTCGAACACTGAAGCTTTCTTT. Protein: CASSQDLPAASNTEAFF.